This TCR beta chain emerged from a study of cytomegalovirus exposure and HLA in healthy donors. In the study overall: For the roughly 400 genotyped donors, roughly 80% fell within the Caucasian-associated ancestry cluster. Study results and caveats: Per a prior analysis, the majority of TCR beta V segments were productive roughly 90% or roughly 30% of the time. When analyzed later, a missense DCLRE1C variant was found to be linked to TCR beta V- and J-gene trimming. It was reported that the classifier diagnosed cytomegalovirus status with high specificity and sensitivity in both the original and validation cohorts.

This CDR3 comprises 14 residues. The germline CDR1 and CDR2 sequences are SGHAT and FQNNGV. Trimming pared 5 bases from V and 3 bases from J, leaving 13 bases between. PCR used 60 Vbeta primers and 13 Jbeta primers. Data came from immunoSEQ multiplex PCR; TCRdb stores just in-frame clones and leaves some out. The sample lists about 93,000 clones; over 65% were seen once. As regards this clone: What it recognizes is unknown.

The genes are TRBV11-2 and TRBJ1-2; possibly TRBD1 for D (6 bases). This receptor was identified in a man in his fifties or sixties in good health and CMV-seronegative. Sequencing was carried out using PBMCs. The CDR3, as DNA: TGTGCCAGCAGCCCAGGAGGGGGGGACTATGGCTACACCTTC. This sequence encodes CASSPGGGDYGYTF.